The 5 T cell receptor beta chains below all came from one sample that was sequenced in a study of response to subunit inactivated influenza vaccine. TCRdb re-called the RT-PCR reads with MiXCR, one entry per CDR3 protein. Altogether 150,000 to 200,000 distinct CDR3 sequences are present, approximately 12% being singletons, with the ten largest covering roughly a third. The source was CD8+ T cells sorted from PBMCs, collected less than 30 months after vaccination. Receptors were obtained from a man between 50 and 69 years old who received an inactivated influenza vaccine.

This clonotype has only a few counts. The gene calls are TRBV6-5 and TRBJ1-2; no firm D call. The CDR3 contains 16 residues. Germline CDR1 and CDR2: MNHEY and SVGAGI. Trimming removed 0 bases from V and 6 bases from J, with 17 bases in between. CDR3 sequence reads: CASSYSIYTPGDGYTF. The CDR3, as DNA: TGTGCCAGCAGTTACTCGATCTACACCCCAGGCGATGGCTACACCTTC.

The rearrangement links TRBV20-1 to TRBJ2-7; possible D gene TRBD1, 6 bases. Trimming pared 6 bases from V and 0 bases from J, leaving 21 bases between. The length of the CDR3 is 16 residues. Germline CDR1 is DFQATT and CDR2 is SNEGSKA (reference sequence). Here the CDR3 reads CSANFRDTGISYEQYF. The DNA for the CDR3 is TGCAGTGCAAATTTCCGGGACACCGGTATCTCCTACGAGCAGTACTTC.

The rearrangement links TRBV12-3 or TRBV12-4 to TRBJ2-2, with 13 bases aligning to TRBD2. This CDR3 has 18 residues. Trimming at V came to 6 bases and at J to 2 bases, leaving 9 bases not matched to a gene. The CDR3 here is CASRLGLAGELNTGELFF. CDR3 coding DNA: TGTGCCAGCAGGCTCGGACTAGCGGGAGAGCTCAACACCGGGGAGCTGTTTTTT.

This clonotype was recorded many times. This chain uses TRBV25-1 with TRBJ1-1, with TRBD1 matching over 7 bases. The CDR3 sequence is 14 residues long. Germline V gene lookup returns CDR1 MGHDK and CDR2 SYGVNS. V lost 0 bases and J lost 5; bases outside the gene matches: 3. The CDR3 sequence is CASSEYRGSTEAFF. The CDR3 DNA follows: TGTGCCAGCAGTGAATACAGGGGGAGTACTGAAGCTTTCTTT.

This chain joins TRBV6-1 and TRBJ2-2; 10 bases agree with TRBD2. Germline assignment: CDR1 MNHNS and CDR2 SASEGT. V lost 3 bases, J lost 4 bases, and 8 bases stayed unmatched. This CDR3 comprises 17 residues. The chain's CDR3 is CASSDRLAGAGTGELFF. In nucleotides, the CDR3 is TGTGCCAGCAGTGACCGGCTAGCGGGGGCGGGCACCGGGGAGCTGTTTTTT.